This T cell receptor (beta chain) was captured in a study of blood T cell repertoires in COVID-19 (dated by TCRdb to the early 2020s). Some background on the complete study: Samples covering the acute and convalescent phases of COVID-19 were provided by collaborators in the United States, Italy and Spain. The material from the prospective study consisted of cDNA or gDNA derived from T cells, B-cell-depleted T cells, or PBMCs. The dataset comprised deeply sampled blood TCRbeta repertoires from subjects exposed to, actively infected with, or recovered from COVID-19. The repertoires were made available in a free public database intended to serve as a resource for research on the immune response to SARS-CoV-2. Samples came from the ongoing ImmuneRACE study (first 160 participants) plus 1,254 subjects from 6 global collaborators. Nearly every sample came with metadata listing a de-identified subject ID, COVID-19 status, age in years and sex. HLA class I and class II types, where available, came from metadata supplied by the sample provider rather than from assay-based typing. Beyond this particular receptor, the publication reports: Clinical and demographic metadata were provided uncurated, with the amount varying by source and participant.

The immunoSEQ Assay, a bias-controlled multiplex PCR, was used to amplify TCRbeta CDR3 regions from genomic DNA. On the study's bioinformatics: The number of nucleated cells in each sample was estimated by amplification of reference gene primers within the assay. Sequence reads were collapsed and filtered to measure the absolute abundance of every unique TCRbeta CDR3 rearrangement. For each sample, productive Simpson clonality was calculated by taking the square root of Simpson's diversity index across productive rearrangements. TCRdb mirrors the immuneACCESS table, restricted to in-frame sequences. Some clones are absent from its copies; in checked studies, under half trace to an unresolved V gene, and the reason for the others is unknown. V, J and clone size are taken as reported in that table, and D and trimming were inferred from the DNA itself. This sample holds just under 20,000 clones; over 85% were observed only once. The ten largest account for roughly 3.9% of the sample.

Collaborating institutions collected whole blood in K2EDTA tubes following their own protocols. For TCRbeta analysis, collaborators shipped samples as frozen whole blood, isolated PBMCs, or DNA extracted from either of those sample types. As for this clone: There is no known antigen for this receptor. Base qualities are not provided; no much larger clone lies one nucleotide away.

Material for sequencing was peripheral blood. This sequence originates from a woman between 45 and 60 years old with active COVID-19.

The CDR3 has the sequence CATVAGVEQFF. The DNA reads as follows: TGTGCCACCGTTGCGGGTGTTGAGCAGTTCTTC. The V and J genes are TRBV27 and TRBJ2-1; TRBD2 is perhaps the D gene, given 5 matching bases. The V and J ends are trimmed by 10 bases and 9 bases, leaving 13 bases between them. Taken from cysteine to phenylalanine, the CDR3 has 11 residues. The read is trimmed to its CDR3 DNA, 33 bases read in frame from base 1. CDR1 and CDR2 were assigned from the germline V gene (reference sequence) as MNHEY and SMNVEV.